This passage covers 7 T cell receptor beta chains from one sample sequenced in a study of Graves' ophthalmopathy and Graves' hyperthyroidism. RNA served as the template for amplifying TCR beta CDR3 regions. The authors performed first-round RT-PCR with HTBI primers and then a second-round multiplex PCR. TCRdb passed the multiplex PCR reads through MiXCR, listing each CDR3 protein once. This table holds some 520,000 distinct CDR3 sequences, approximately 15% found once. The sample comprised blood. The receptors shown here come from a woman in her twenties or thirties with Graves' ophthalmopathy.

CDR3 region: CASTGDGDGYTF. DNA of the CDR3: TGTGCCAGCACGGGGGATGGAGACGGCTACACCTTC. The rearrangement uses TRBV12-3 or TRBV12-4 and TRBJ1-2; maybe TRBD1 (5 bases). Deletions cut 7 bases from V and 8 bases from J, with 14 bases between. The CDR3 length is 12 residues.

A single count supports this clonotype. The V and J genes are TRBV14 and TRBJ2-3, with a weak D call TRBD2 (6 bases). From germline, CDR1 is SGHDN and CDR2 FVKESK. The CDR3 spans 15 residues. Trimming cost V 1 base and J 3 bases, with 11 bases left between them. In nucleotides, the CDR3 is TGTGCCAGCAGCCAAGTGCGGGGTACGACAGATACGCAGTATTTT. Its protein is CASSQVRGTTDTQYF.

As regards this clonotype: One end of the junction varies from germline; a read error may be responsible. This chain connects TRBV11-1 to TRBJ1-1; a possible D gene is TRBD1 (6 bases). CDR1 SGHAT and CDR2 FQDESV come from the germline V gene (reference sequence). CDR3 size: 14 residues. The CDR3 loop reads CASSRRGGVTEACF. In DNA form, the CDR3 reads TGTGCCAGCAGCCGTCGGGGGGGCGTAACTGAAGCTTGCTTT.

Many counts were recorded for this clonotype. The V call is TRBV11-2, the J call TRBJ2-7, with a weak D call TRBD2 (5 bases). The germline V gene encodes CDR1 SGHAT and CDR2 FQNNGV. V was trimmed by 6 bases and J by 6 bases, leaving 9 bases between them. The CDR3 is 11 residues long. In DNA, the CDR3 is TGTGCCAGCAGGAGGGCTAGCGAGCAGTACTTC. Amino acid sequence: CASRRASEQYF. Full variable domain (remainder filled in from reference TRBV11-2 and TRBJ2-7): EAGVAQSPRYKIIEKRQSVAFWCNPISGHATLYWYQQILGQGPKLLIQFQNNGVVDDSQLPKDRFSAERLKGVDSTLKIQPAKLEDSAVYLCASRRASEQYFGPGTRLTVT.

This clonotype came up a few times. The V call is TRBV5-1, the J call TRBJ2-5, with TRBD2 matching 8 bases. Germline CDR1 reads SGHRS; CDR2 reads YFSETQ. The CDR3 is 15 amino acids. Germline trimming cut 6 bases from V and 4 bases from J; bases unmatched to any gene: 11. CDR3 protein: CASTPGGGAPETQYF. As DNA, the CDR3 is TGCGCCAGCACCCCGGGAGGGGGAGCCCCAGAGACCCAGTACTTC.

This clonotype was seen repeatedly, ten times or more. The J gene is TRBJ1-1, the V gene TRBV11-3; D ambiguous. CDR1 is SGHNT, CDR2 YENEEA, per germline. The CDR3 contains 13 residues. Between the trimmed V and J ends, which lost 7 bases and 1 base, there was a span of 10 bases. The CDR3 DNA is TGTGCCAGCACGCGCGACCCGAACACTGAAGCTTTCTTT. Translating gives CASTRDPNTEAFF. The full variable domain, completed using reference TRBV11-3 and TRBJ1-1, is EAGVVQSPRYKIIEKKQPVAFWCNPISGHNTLYWYLQNLGQGPELLIRYENEEAVDDSQLPKDRFSAERLKGVDSTLKIQPAELGDSAVYLCASTRDPNTEAFFGQGTRLTVV.

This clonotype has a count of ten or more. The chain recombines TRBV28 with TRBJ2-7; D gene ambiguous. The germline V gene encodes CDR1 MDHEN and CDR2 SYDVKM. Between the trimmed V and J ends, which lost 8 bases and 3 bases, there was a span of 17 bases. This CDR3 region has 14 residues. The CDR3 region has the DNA TGTGCCAGCGGCCCAAGGGTTCCCAACTACGAGCAGTACTTC. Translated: CASGPRVPNYEQYF.